The sequence of this T cell receptor beta chain was determined in a study of T cells in Graves' hyperthyroidism and ophthalmopathy. Germline-derived CDR1 and CDR2 are DFQATT and SNEGSKA (reference sequence). The CDR3 runs 15 residues. V lost 1 base to trimming and J lost 3 bases; unmatched junction nucleotides: 4. Study-level results: Among thyroid clonotypes expanded above 0.001, most also appeared in blood.

TCR beta CDR3 sequences were amplified from RNA transcripts. Carried out on the TCR CDR3, a first-round RT-PCR used the HTBI primer set. One entry per CDR3 protein, called by TCRdb with MiXCR from the multiplex PCR reads. The sample records around 600,000 distinct CDR3 sequences, approximately 14% being singletons. Exclusion followed for patients with uncontrolled infection, other autoimmune disease, pregnancy or lactation. About this clonotype itself: Its target is not known.

Input material: blood. This sequence joins TRBV20-1 and TRBJ2-1; 9 nucleotides line up with TRBD2. The receptor's source is a woman between 25 and 40 years old with Graves' hyperthyroidism. The CDR3 bases are TGCAGTGCTAGAGCTCCTAGCGGGAACTACAATGAGCAGTTCTTC. Its translation: CSARAPSGNYNEQFF.